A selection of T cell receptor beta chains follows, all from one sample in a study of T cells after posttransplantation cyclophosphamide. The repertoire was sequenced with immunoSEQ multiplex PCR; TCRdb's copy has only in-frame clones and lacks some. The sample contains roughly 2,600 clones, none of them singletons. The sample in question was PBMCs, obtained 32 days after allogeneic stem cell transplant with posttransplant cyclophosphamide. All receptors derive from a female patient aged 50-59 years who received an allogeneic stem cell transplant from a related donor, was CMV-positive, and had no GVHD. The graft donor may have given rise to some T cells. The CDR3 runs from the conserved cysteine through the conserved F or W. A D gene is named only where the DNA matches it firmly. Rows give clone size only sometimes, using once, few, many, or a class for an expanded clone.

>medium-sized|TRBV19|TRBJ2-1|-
TGTGCCAGTAGTATAATGGGGGGGCTTGGGAATGAGCAGTTCTTC
CASSIMGGLGNEQFF
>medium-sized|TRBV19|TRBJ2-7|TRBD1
TGTGCCAGTAGTATCGCCGGGACAGGTAACTACGAGCAGTACTTC
CASSIAGTGNYEQYF
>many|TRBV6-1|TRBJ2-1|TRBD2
TGTGCCAGCAGTGAGACTCGACTAGCCGACAATGAGCAGTTCTTC
CASSETRLADNEQFF
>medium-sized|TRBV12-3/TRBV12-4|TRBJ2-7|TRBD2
TGTGCCAGCAGTCCGACTAGCGCTTCCTACGAGCAGTACTTC
CASSPTSASYEQYF
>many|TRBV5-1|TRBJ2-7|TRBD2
TGCGCCAGCAGCCCTAGCGGGAGTTACGAGCAGTACTTC
CASSPSGSYEQYF
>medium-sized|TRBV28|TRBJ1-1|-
TGTGCCAGCAGTGCCAGGACAGAAAAAGCTTTCTTT
CASSARTEKAFF
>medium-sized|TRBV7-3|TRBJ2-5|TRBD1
TGTGCCAGCAGCCCCTCCCCGCCCGGGACAGAGCCCGGGACCCAGTACTTC
CASSPSPPGTEPGTQYF
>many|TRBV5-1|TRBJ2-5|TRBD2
TGCGCCAGCAGAGGGGGACTAGCGGGAGCGCCGGGGTTGGAGACCCAGTACTTC
CASRGGLAGAPGLETQYF
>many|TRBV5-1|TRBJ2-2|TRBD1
TGCGCCAGCAGCTGGGACAGGGGATCGGACACCGGGGAGCTGTTTTTT
CASSWDRGSDTGELFF
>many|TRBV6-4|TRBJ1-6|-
TGTGCCAGCAGTGACACAGGAGCCCTAAATTCACCCCTCCACTTT
CASSDTGALNSPLHF
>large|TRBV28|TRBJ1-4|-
TGTGCCAGCAGTTCACTGAATTATGAAAAACTGTTTTTT
CASSSLNYEKLFF
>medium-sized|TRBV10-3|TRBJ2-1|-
TGTGCCATCAGTGAGGGGCCCTACAATGAGCAGTTCTTC
CAISEGPYNEQFF
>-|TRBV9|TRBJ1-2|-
TGTGCCAGCAGCGTAGAAGGCTCGGGTGGCTACACCTTC
CASSVEGSGGYTF
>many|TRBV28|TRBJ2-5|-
TGTGCCAGCAGTTGGGAAGTAAGCCTCCACTCGAGCAGGGACATTCCGCAAGAGACCCAGTACTTC
CASSWEVSLHSSRDIPQETQYF
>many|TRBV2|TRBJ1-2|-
TGTGCCAGCAGTACTAGGACGGATACTGCTGGCTACACCTTC
CASSTRTDTAGYTF
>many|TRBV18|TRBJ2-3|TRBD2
TGTGCCAGCTCCCCGGGGACTAGCGCCTTCACAGATACGCAGTATTTT
CASSPGTSAFTDTQYF
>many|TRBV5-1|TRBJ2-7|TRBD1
TGCGCCACCGGTAAAGACAGGGGCTACGAGCAGTACTTC
CATGKDRGYEQYF
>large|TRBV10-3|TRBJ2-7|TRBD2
TGTGCCAGTACTAGCGCCTCCTACGAGCAGTACTTC
CASTSASYEQYF
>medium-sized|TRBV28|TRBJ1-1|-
TGTGCCAGCAGCCCAGCCGCCCTACAGGGAACCATGAACACTGAAGCTTTCTTT
CASSPAALQGTMNTEAFF
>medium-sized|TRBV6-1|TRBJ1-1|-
TGTGCCAGCAGGGTCGTGACAGGACCTGAAGCTTTCTTT
CASRVVTGPEAFF
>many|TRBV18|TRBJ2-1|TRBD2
TGTGCCAGCTCACCCCTCCGGACTAGCGGGAGACAGGTAGGCTCCTACAATGAGCAGTTCTTC
CASSPLRTSGRQVGSYNEQFF
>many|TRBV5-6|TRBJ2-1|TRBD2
TGTGCCAGCAGCCCCGGACTAGCGGGAGATCTGAATGAGCAGTTCTTC
CASSPGLAGDLNEQFF
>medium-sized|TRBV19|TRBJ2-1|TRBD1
TGTGCCAGTAGTAATCATTGGACAGGGAAGGGCGATGAGCAGTTCTTC
CASSNHWTGKGDEQFF
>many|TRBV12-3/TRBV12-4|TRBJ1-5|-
TGTGCCAGCAGTTTTACAGACAATCAGCCCCAGCATTTT
CASSFTDNQPQHF
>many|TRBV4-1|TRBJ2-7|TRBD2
TGCGCCAGCAGCCAAACGCTGCCAGCGGGAAATCAGGTCGAGCAGTACTTC
CASSQTLPAGNQVEQYF
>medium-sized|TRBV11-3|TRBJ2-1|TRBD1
TGTGCCAGCAGCCGTAGACAGGGACGTTACAATGAGCAGTTCTTC
CASSRRQGRYNEQFF
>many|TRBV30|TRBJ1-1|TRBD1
TGTGCCTGGTATCGTTCGACAGGGAGGAACACTGAAGCTTTCTTT
CAWYRSTGRNTEAFF
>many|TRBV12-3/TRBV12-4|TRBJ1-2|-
TGTGCCAGCAGTTCGGACAGTTCCGTCTATGGCTACACCTTC
CASSSDSSVYGYTF
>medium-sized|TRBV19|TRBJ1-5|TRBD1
TGTGCCAGTAGTATTTACTGGGTGACAGGGGTCAATCAGCCCCAGCATTTT
CASSIYWVTGVNQPQHF
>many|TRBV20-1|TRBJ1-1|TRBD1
TGCAGTGCTAGAGGACAGGGGAGAGCTTTCTTT
CSARGQGRAFF
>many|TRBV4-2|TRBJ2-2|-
TGTGCCAGCAGCCAAGGTTTGGGCTCCGGCGGGCCCGGGGAGCTGTTTTTT
CASSQGLGSGGPGELFF
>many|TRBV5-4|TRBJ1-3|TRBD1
TGTGCCAGCAGTTCCGGGACAGCGAGATCCTCTGGAAACACCATATATTTT
CASSSGTARSSGNTIYF
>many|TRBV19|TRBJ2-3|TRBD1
TGTGCCACCCGGACAGGGGCCGATACGCAGTATTTT
CATRTGADTQYF
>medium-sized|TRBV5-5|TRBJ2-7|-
TGTGCCAGCAGCGCCCTCGAAGGGGCTGGTCACGAGCAGTACTTC
CASSALEGAGHEQYF
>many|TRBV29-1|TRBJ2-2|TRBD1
TGCAGCGTCCGATACAGGGGACGGGCCGGGGAGCTGTTTTTT
CSVRYRGRAGELFF
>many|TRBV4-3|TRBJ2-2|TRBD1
TGCGCCAGCAGCCTAGGGACAGCTGCGAACACCGGGGAGCTGTTTTTT
CASSLGTAANTGELFF
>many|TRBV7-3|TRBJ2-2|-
TGTGCCAGCAGCTTAATGTCAGGGAAGACCGGGGAGCTGTTTTTT
CASSLMSGKTGELFF
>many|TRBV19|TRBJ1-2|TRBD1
TGTGCCAGGAGGCATGACAGGGCCGCCTATGGCTACACCTTC
CARRHDRAAYGYTF
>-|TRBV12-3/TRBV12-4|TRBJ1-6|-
TGTGCCAGCAGTTTCTCAGGGGATAATTCACCCCTCCACTTT
CASSFSGDNSPLHF
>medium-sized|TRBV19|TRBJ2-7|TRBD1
TGTGCCAGTAGTATGGGACAGGCGAACACCTACGAGCAGTACTTC
CASSMGQANTYEQYF
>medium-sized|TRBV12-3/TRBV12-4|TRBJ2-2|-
TGTGCCAGCAGGCATACAGGGAACACCGGGGAGCTGTTTTTT
CASRHTGNTGELFF
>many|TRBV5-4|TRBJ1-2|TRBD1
TGTGCCAGCACACAGACAGGGAACTATGGCTACACCTTC
CASTQTGNYGYTF
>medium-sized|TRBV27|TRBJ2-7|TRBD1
TGTGCCAGCAGTTTATTCGCGGGACAGGGTCTCTACGAGCAGTACTTC
CASSLFAGQGLYEQYF
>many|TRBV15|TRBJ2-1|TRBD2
TGTGCCACCAGCGGACCGGGACTAGGAGACTTTAATGAGCAGTTCTTC
CATSGPGLGDFNEQFF
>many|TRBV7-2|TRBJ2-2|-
TGTGCCAGCAGCTTAGTTAGATCGAACACCGGGGAGCTGTTTTTT
CASSLVRSNTGELFF
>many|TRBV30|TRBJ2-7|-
TGTGCCTGGAGTGTAGGTAACTACGAGCAGTACTTC
CAWSVGNYEQYF
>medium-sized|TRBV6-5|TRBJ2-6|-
TGTGCCAGCAGGGAAATGGGGGCGGAGGCCAACGTCCTGACTTTC
CASREMGAEANVLTF
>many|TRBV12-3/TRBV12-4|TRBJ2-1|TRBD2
TGTGCCAGCAGTTTCGGGGGGTGGTCCTACAATGAGCAGTTCTTC
CASSFGGWSYNEQFF
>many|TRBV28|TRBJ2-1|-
TGTGCCAGCCGTCAGGGAAGCTCCTACAATGAGCAGTTCTTC
CASRQGSSYNEQFF
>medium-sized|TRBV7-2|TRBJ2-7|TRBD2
TGTGCCAGCAGCTCCGGGAGACTAGCGGGAGGTGTTAAGCAGTACTTC
CASSSGRLAGGVKQYF
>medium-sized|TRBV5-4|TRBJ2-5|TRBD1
TGTGCCAGCAGCCCTCGGGGACAGAATATGGAGACCCAGTACTTC
CASSPRGQNMETQYF
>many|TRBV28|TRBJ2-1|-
TGTGCCAGCAGGCTGCCAGGGGTGAATGAGCAGTTCTTC
CASRLPGVNEQFF
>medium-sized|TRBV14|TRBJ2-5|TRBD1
TGTGCCAGCAGCCGAGGGACAGCCGAAGAGACCCAGTACTTC
CASSRGTAEETQYF
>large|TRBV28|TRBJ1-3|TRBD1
TGTGCCAGCAGTATCGGGACAGCGAACTCTGGAAACACCATATATTTT
CASSIGTANSGNTIYF
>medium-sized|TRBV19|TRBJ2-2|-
TGTGCCAGTCAAGGGGGACCCTCTTCCGGGGAGCTGTTTTTT
CASQGGPSSGELFF
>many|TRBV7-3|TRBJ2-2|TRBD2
TGTGCCAGCAGCTTAAATGCGGGGGTCGGCACCGGGGAGCTGTTTTTT
CASSLNAGVGTGELFF